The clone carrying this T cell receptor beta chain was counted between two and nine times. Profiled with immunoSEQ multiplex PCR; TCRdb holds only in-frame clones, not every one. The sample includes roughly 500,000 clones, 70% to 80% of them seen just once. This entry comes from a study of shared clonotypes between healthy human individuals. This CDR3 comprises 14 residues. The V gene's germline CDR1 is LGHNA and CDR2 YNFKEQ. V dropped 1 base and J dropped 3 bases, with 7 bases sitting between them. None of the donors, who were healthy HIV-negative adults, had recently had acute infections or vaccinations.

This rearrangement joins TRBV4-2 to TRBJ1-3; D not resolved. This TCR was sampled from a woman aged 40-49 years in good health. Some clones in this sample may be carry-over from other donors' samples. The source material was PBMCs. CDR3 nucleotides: TGTGCCAGCAGCCAAGCTTATGATGGAAACACCATATATTTT. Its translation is CASSQAYDGNTIYF.